This entry lists 27 T cell receptor beta chains sequenced from one sample in a study of blood T cell repertoires in COVID-19 (dated by TCRdb to 2018 to 2020). Libraries were made using the immunoSEQ multiplex PCR assay. The table was pulled from immuneACCESS by TCRdb, which kept in-frame rearrangements only. Such tables lose some clones; where checked, under half of the loss comes from unresolved V genes, and the rest has no known cause. This sample lists 200,000 to 300,000 clones; 75% to 90% were detected once. Roughly an eighth of the sample comes from the top ten. The sequencing sample was made of peripheral blood. The source of these receptors is an older woman with active or convalescent COVID-19.

This chain links TRBV7-9 with TRBJ2-7, with 7 bases matching TRBD2. The CDR3 is made up of 14 amino acids. Germline CDR1 reads SEHNR; CDR2 reads FQNEAQ (reference sequence). The V segment lost 5 bases and the J segment 0 bases; nucleotides outside the gene matches: 4. The CDR3 here is CASSPRGDSYEQYF. CDR3 nucleotide sequence: TGTGCCAGCAGCCCCCGGGGGGACTCCTACGAGCAGTACTTC.

This sequence joins TRBV27 and TRBJ1-2; D is unclear. The CDR3 is 13 amino acids. The germline V gene encodes CDR1 MNHEY and CDR2 SMNVEV (reference sequence). Trimming pared 6 bases from V and 0 bases from J, leaving 8 bases between. The CDR3, as DNA: TGTGCCAGCAGGCGGGCTTCTAACTATGGCTACACCTTC. This sequence encodes CASRRASNYGYTF.

The chain carries TRBV7-2 and TRBJ1-2; unclear D gene. CDR1 SGHTA and CDR2 FQGNSA come from the germline V gene. The CDR3 totals 13 residues. Trimming removed 4 bases from V and 7 bases from J, with 13 bases in between. CDR3 DNA: TGTGCCAGCAGCTCGACGGAGGTTAGTGGCTACACCTTC. It is translated as CASSSTEVSGYTF.

This clone was counted only a few times. CDR3 sequence reads: CASSENFGTGTSGNTIYF. The CDR3 nucleotides are TGTGCCAGCAGCGAAAACTTTGGGACAGGGACCTCTGGAAACACCATATATTTT. This chain connects TRBV13 to TRBJ1-3; TRBD1 matches at 9 bases. CDR1 is PRHDT and CDR2 is FYEKMQ in the germline V gene (reference sequence). The CDR3 length is 18 residues. Trimming cost V 5 bases and J 0 bases; bases outside gene matches: 11. Looking up the rest from reference TRBV13 and TRBJ1-3 gives the full variable domain: AAGVIQSPRHLIKEKRETATLKCYPIPRHDTVYWYQQGPGQDPQFLISFYEKMQSDKGSIPDRFSAQQFSDYHSELNMSSLELGDSALYFCASSENFGTGTSGNTIYFGEGSWLTVV.

This chain connects TRBV19 to TRBJ1-2, with 7 bases lining up with TRBD1. This CDR3 is built from 14 residues. V was pared by 4 bases and J by 6 bases, with 8 bases of the junction left unmatched. CDR1 is LNHDA, CDR2 SQIVND, per germline (reference sequence). This chain's CDR3 is CASSTQGRRNGYTF. The DNA of the CDR3 is TGTGCCAGTAGTACACAGGGGAGGCGAAATGGCTACACCTTC.

The V gene is TRBV28, the J gene TRBJ1-2; 9 bases agree with TRBD1. The V gene's germline CDR1 is MDHEN and CDR2 SYDVKM. Trimming at V came to 6 bases and at J to 5 bases, leaving 10 bases not matched to a gene. This CDR3 is built from 15 residues. The CDR3 nucleotides read TGTGCCAGCAGAGGGACAGGGACCTTGGGGTATGGCTACACCTTC. It is translated as CASRGTGTLGYGYTF.

Many counts were recorded for this clone. V gene TRBV5-1 combines with J gene TRBJ1-1; tentatively, D is TRBD1 (5 bases). V lost 0 bases to trimming and J lost 6 bases, with 6 bases between them. Germline CDR1 is SGHRS and CDR2 is YFSETQ. The CDR3 runs to 12 residues. CDR3 coding DNA: TGCGCCAGCAGCTTGGAGGGGTCTGAAGCTTTCTTT. Translation: CASSLEGSEAFF.

This sequence joins TRBV30 and TRBJ1-4; the D gene is possibly TRBD1 (5 bases). This CDR3 is built from 13 residues. V was shortened by 0 bases and J by 4 bases, with 6 bases between the two germline ends. CDR1 is GTSNPN and CDR2 is SVGIG in the germline V gene (reference sequence). CDR3 nucleotide sequence: TGTGCCTGGAGTGTGGGACTTAATGAAAAACTGTTTTTT. Residues: CAWSVGLNEKLFF.

The chain carries TRBV2 and TRBJ2-7; possibly TRBD1 for D (5 bases). The CDR3 has 11 residues. The ends were cut back, 11 bases at V and 3 bases at J, with 11 bases in the middle. Germline loops: CDR1 SNHLY, CDR2 FYNNEI. Here the CDR3 reads CASQGHYEQYF. CDR3 DNA sequence: TGTGCCTCCCAGGGTCACTACGAGCAGTACTTC.

The chain couples TRBV6-5 to TRBJ1-2, with D unresolved. The CDR3 covers 13 residues. The ends were cut back, 2 bases at V and 4 bases at J, with 8 bases in the middle. The germline V gene encodes CDR1 MNHEY and CDR2 SVGAGI. The CDR3 protein is CASSYDTAYGYTF. DNA of the CDR3: TGTGCCAGCAGTTACGACACGGCCTATGGCTACACCTTC.

The V and J genes are TRBV12-3 or TRBV12-4 and TRBJ1-2; perhaps TRBD1 as D (6 bases). The germline V and J ends were trimmed by 6 bases and 3 bases, with 11 bases remaining between them. CDR3 length: 13 amino acids. CDR3 protein: CASSRGHDYGYTF. The CDR3 DNA reads as TGTGCCAGCAGCCGGGGACACGACTATGGCTACACCTTC.

This clone appeared a few times. The chain is built from TRBV7-9 and TRBJ1-2, with D perhaps TRBD1 (6 bases). V dropped 5 bases and J dropped 4 bases, with 14 bases sitting between them. The CDR3 sequence is 14 residues long. The germline gives CDR1 SEHNR, CDR2 FQNEAQ (reference sequence). The chain's CDR3 is CASSPPDRAYGYTF. DNA for the CDR3: TGTGCCAGCAGCCCCCCGGACAGAGCCTATGGCTACACCTTC.

V usage is TRBV12-3 or TRBV12-4 and J usage is TRBJ1-2, with no clear D. The CDR3 totals 13 residues. V shed 5 bases and J shed 8 bases, with 15 bases lying between them. CDR3 loop: CASSPRGPGGYTF. DNA of the CDR3: TGTGCCAGCAGTCCTCGAGGGCCTGGCGGCTACACCTTC.

This clone was seen only once. The rearrangement uses TRBV10-3 and TRBJ2-5; TRBD2 aligns across 10 bases. Trimming cost V 6 bases and J 3 bases; bases outside gene matches: 1. CDR1 ENHRY and CDR2 SYGVKD come from the germline V gene. The CDR3 spans 13 residues. CDR3 DNA: TGTGCCATCAGCCTAGCGGGGGAAGAGACCCAGTACTTC. This codes for CAISLAGEETQYF.

The chain is built from TRBV6-5 and TRBJ1-6; 8 bases are a match to TRBD1. The CDR3 has 14 amino acids. V was clipped by 6 bases and J by 5 bases; unmatched bases: 3. Germline lookup yields CDR1 MNHEY and CDR2 SVGAGI. This CDR3 reads CASSLGQDNSPLHF. CDR3 sequence (DNA): TGTGCCAGCAGCCTGGGACAGGATAATTCACCCCTCCACTTT.

With respect to this clone: The sample holds other DNA sequences that translate to the same CDR3. The chain recombines TRBV6-5 with TRBJ1-2; 7 bases line up with TRBD1. Looked up from germline, CDR1 is MNHEY and CDR2 is SVGAGI. The CDR3 runs to 13 residues. J gave up 3 bases and V 6 bases, and 4 bases lay outside the gene matches. DNA for the CDR3: TGTGCCAGCAGCCCAACAGGGGACTATGGCTACACCTTC. This codes for CASSPTGDYGYTF.

V is TRBV30 and J is TRBJ2-7; unclear D gene. Germline assignment: CDR1 GTSNPN and CDR2 SVGIG (reference sequence). V was cut by 2 bases and J by 1 base, with 12 bases left in between. The CDR3 totals 14 residues. The CDR3 region is CAWSLRLKSYEQYF. The CDR3 region has the DNA TGTGCCTGGAGTCTTCGTCTAAAATCCTACGAGCAGTACTTC.

In its sample, this clone ranks as medium-sized. The chain links TRBV2 to TRBJ1-3; TRBD1 matches at 7 bases. The V segment lost 6 bases and the J segment 4 bases; nucleotides outside the gene matches: 6. The CDR3 contains 14 residues. In germline, CDR1 is SNHLY, CDR2 FYNNEI. CDR3 in DNA: TGTGCCAGCAGCAATCCGGGACAGGGAAACACCATATATTTT. It is translated as CASSNPGQGNTIYF. Full variable domain (rest looked up from reference TRBV2 and TRBJ1-3): EPEVTQTPSHQVTQMGQEVILRCVPISNHLYFYWYRQILGQKVEFLVSFYNNEISEKSEIFDDQFSVERPDGSNFTLKIRSTKLEDSAMYFCASSNPGQGNTIYFGEGSWLTVV.

The genes are TRBV4-1 and TRBJ1-4; D ambiguous. V gave up 4 bases and J gave up 0 bases, with 9 bases separating them. The germline V gene encodes CDR1 MGHRA and CDR2 YSYEKL. The CDR3 consists of 15 residues. The CDR3 sequence: CASSPPGTTNEKLFF. For the CDR3, the DNA is TGCGCCAGCAGCCCGCCGGGTACAACTAATGAAAAACTGTTTTTT.

The chain has TRBV19 and TRBJ1-1; TRBD1 matches 7 bases. CDR1 LNHDA and CDR2 SQIVND come from the germline V gene (reference sequence). Trimming removed 5 bases from V and 6 bases from J; junction bases left unmatched: 9. This CDR3 is 14 amino acids long. In DNA form, the CDR3 reads TGTGCCAGTAGTTCGACAGGGCCGGCGCCTGAAGCTTTCTTT. It specifies CASSSTGPAPEAFF.

A single count supports this clone. The rearrangement links TRBV3-1 (or the pseudogene TRBV3-2) to TRBJ1-1, with 7 bases lining up with TRBD1. The CDR3 runs 14 residues. Losses at the gene ends were 7 bases for V and 0 bases for J; bases not matched to a gene: 5. Per the germline V gene, CDR1 is LGHDT and CDR2 is YNNKEL (reference sequence). CDR3: CASTTGQLNTEAFF. The CDR3 region has the DNA TGTGCCAGCACTACGGGACAGTTGAACACTGAAGCTTTCTTT.

The chain recombines TRBV30 with TRBJ2-1, with 7 bases aligning to TRBD1. Trimming at V came to 7 bases and at J to 10 bases, leaving 13 bases not matched to a gene. Germline V lookup: CDR1 GTSNPN, CDR2 SVGIG (reference sequence). The CDR3 has 13 amino acids. The CDR3 nucleotides are TGTGCCTCTCTTCACCGGGACAGTAGAGAGCAGTTCTTC. This sequence encodes CASLHRDSREQFF.

The chain carries TRBV9 and TRBJ1-3, with TRBD1 matching 10 bases. The length of the CDR3 is 16 residues. The germline V gene encodes CDR1 SGDLS and CDR2 YYNGEE. The V gene end was trimmed by 3 bases and the J gene end by 4 bases; junction bases not matched to a gene: 7. The CDR3 protein is CASSAGTGVGGNTIYF. The CDR3, as DNA: TGTGCCAGCAGCGCCGGGACAGGGGTCGGCGGAAACACCATATATTTT. Combining the CDR3 with reference TRBV9 and TRBJ1-3 gives the whole variable domain DSGVTQTPKHLITATGQRVTLRCSPRSGDLSVYWYQQSLDQGLQFLIQYYNGEERAKGNILERFSAQQFPDLHSELNLSSLELGDSALYFCASSAGTGVGGNTIYFGEGSWLTVV.

This rearrangement joins TRBV6-5 to TRBJ2-1, with 8 bases that match TRBD2. Germline values: CDR1 MNHEY, CDR2 SVGAGI. There are 16 residues in the CDR3. The J segment lost 2 bases and the V segment lost 2 bases, leaving 5 bases of the junction unmatched. The CDR3 region is CASSYGSGVTYNEQFF. CDR3 nucleotides: TGTGCCAGCAGTTACGGTAGCGGGGTTACCTACAATGAGCAGTTCTTC.

This clone was picked up one time. This chain connects TRBV5-1 to TRBJ1-2; 7 bases are shared with TRBD1. CDR3 size: 15 residues. Looked up from germline, CDR1 is SGHRS and CDR2 is YFSETQ. The junction had 10 bases not matched to a gene; V was cut back by 4 bases and J by 4 bases. The DNA of the CDR3 is TGCGCCAGCAGCCCGGGGGACAGCGTACTCTATGGCTACACCTTC. This gives the protein CASSPGDSVLYGYTF.

This clone was seen a single time. This chain connects TRBV27 to TRBJ1-5; 7 bases map to TRBD1. J gave up 4 bases and V 5 bases, and 5 bases lay outside the gene matches. The germline V gene has CDR1 MNHEY and CDR2 SMNVEV (reference sequence). This CDR3 contains 14 residues. In DNA form, the CDR3 reads TGTGCCAGCAGTATCTCACAGGGGAATCAGCCCCAGCATTTT. It translates to CASSISQGNQPQHF.

The V call is TRBV7-5, the J call TRBJ1-1; TRBD1 was called by the table and not checked on the DNA. TRBV7-5 is an annotated pseudogene. The CDR3 has 14 residues. The CDR3 reads CARSNRGVNTEAFF. Written as DNA, the CDR3 is TGTGCCAGAAGCAACAGGGGGGTGAACACTGAAGCTTTCTTT.